This T cell receptor beta chain was recovered during a study of identical twins. CDR1 and CDR2 (germline): SEHNR, FQNEAQ (reference sequence). J lost 2 bases, V lost 7 bases, and 5 bases had no gene match. The CDR3 runs 14 residues. One entry per CDR3 protein results from TCRdb running MiXCR on the 5' RACE reads. The sample lists about 920,000 distinct CDR3 sequences; about 12% were seen once. This same sample was also taken into another study, of yellow fever vaccine responses in identical twins.

Material: PBMCs. This TCR was sampled from a woman under 30 in good health. The V and J genes are TRBV7-9 and TRBJ2-3; 8 bases are a match to TRBD2. CDR3 region: CASNGGGTTDTQYF. CDR3 in DNA: TGTGCCAGCAACGGGGGGGGCACCACAGATACGCAGTATTTT. Using reference TRBV7-9 and TRBJ2-3 for the parts outside the CDR3, the full variable domain is DTGVSQNPRHKITKRGQNVTFRCDPISEHNRLYWYRQTLGQGPEFLTYFQNEAQLEKSRLLSDRFSAERPKGSFSTLEIQRTEQGDSAMYLCASNGGGTTDTQYFGPGTRLTVL.